The clone carrying this TCR beta chain was counted only a few times. The data belong to a study of response to subunit inactivated influenza vaccine. Deletions cut 1 base from V and 3 bases from J, with 10 bases between. Per germline, CDR1 SNHLY and CDR2 FYNNEI. This CDR3 has 15 amino acids. TCRdb passed the RT-PCR reads through MiXCR, listing each CDR3 protein once. The table has under 200,000 distinct CDR3 sequences, about 12% seen once. These records were also assigned to another study, of T cells expressing NK-cell markers. That source notes: Making the TCR beta cDNA relied on 5'RACE template switching with UMIs. The authors derived TCR beta repertoires from sorted CD3+CD56+NKG2C+, CD3+CD56+NKG2C- and CD3+CD56-NKG2C+ T cells. CD8+ T cells in roughly six donors included dominant NKG2C+ clonotypes at 1.0-7.0%. Dominance of the CD3+CD56-NKG2C+ fraction by these clonotypes also held in a handful of donors.

The J gene is TRBJ1-3, the V gene TRBV2; D gene unclear. This sequence originates from a middle-aged man who received an inactivated influenza vaccine. The sequencing here drew on CD8+ T cells sorted from PBMCs, taken 12 days after vaccination. The CDR3 sequence is CASSEELAVGNTIYF. In DNA, the CDR3 is TGTGCCAGCAGTGAAGAGTTGGCAGTTGGAAACACCATATATTTT.